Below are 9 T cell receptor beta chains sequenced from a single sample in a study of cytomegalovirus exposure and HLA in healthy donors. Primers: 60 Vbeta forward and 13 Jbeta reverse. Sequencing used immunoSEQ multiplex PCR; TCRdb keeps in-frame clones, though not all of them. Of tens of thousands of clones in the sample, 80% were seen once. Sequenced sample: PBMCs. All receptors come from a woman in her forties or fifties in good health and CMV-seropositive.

CDR3 coding DNA: TGTGCCAGCAGCTCCCGGGGGTCCTACGAGCAGTACGTC. Its protein product is CASSSRGSYEQYV. The V call is TRBV13, the J call TRBJ2-7; D might be TRBD2 (6 bases). Germline V gene lookup returns CDR1 PRHDT and CDR2 FYEKMQ (reference sequence). The CDR3 length is 13 residues. Between the trimmed V and J ends, which lost 4 bases and 1 base, there was a span of 8 bases.

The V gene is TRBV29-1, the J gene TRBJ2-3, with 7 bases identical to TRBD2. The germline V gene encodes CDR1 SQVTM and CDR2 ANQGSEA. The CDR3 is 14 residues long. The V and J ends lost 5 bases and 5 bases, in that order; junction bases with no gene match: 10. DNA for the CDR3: TGCAGCGTTACCTTACCGGGGAGGGAAGATACGCAGTATTTT. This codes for CSVTLPGREDTQYF.

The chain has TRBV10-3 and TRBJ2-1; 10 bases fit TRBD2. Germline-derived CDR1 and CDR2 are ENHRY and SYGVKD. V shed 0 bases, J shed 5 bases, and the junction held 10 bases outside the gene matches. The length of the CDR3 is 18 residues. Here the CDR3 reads CAISESVTSGRGNNEQFF. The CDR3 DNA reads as TGTGCCATCAGTGAGTCGGTGACTAGCGGGCGGGGCAACAATGAGCAGTTCTTC.

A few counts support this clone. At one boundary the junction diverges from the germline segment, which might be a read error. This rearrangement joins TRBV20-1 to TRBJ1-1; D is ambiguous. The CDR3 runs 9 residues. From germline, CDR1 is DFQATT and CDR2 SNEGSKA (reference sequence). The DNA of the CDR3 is TGCAGTGCTTCGGACCTGAGGGTCTTT. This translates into CSASDLRVF.

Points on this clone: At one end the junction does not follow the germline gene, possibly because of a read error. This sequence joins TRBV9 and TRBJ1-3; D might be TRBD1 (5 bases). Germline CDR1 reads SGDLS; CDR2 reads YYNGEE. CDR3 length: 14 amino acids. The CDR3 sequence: CTSSAQGTGNTIYF. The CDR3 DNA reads TGTACCAGCAGCGCTCAGGGAACCGGAAACACCATATATTTT.

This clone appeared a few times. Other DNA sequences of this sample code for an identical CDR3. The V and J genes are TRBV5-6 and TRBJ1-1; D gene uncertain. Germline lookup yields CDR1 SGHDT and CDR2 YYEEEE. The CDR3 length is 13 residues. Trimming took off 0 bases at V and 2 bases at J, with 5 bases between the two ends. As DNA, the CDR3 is TGTGCCAGCAGCTTGGGGCTTAACACTGAAGCTTTCTTT. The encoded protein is CASSLGLNTEAFF.

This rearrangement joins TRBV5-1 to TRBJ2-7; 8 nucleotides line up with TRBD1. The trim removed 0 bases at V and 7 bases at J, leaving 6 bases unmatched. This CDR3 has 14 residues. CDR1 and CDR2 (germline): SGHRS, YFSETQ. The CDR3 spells CASSLAFGDREQYV. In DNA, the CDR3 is TGCGCCAGCAGCTTGGCCTTTGGGGACAGGGAGCAGTACGTC.

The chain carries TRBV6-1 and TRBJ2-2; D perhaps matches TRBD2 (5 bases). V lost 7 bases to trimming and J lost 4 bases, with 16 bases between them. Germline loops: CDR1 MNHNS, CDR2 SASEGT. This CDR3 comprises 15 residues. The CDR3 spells CASISAGVSTGELFF. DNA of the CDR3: TGTGCCAGCATCTCCGCCGGGGTGAGCACCGGGGAGCTGTTTTTT.

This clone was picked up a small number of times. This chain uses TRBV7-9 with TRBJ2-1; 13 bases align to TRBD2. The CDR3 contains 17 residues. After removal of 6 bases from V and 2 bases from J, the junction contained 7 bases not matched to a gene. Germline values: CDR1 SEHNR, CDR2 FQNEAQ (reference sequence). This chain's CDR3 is CASRPGTSGNPYNEQFF. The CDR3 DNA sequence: TGTGCCAGCAGACCCGGGACTAGCGGGAACCCCTACAATGAGCAGTTCTTC.